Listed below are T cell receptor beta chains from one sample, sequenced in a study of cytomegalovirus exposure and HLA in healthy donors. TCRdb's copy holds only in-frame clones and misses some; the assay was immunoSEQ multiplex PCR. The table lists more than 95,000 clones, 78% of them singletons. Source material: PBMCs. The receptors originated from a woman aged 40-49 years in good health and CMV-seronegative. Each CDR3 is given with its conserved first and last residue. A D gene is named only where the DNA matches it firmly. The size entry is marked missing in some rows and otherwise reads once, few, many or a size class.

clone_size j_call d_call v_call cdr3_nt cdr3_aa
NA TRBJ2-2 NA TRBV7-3 TGTGCCAGCAGCTTAAACACAGGCCCTACCGGGGAGCTGTTTTTT CASSLNTGPTGELFF
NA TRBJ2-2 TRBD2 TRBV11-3 TGTGCCAGCAGCTTAGGACGGGGACTAGCGGGAGTCGCGAACACCGGGGAGCTGTTTTTT CASSLGRGLAGVANTGELFF
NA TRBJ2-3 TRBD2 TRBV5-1 TGCGCCAGCAGCTTGGAGTTACTAGCGGGAGGAGACACAGATACGCAGTATTTT CASSLELLAGGDTDTQYF
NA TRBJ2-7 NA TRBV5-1 TGCGCCAGCAGCGCCCGGGGAGGGGGGTACGAGCAGTACTTC CASSARGGGYEQYF
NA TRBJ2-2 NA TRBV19 TGTGCCGTCGGTGGGGGGTTCGGGGAGCTGTTTTTT CAVGGGFGELFF
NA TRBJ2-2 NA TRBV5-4 TGTGCCAGCAGCTTGGCTAGCGCTTACACCGGGGAGCTGTTTTTT CASSLASAYTGELFF
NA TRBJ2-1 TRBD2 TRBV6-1 TGTGCCAGCAGTGAGTGGACTAGCGGGAAAAATGAGCAGTTCTTC CASSEWTSGKNEQFF
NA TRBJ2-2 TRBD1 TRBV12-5 TGTGCTAGTGGCACGGGACAGGGGGCCTCCGGGGAGCTGTTTTTT CASGTGQGASGELFF
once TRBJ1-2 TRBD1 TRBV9 TGTGCCAGCACCCAGGGACAGGGGGTTAACTATGGCTACACCTTC CASTQGQGVNYGYTF
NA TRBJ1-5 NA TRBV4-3 TGCGCCAGCAGCCAAGATTGGACAGATCAGCCCCAGCATTTT CASSQDWTDQPQHF
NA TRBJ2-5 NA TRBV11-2 TGTGCCAGCAGCACTACGCCTTCAGAGACGGCCCAGTACTTC CASSTTPSETAQYF
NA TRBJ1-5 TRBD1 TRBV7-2 TGTGCCAGCAGCCCGGACAGGGCTCAGCCCCAGCATTTT CASSPDRAQPQHF
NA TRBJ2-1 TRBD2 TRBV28 TGTGCCAGCAGCCCCTCCTTTCTCGGGGGGTACAATGAGCAGTTCTTC CASSPSFLGGYNEQFF
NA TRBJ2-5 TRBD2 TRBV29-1 TGCAGCGTTGATAAGGGACTAGCGGGAGTGCTCCAAGAGACCCAGTACTTC CSVDKGLAGVLQETQYF
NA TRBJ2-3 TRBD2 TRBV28 TGTGCCAGCAGTTTAGCGGGAGTCGCAGATACGCAGTATTTT CASSLAGVADTQYF
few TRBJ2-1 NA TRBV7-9 TGTTCCAGCAGCTTATACGAGCGGCAGTTCTTC CSSSLYERQFF
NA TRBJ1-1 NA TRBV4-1 TGCGCCAGCAGCCAAGCGATCAGGGGCACTGAAGCTTTCTTT CASSQAIRGTEAFF
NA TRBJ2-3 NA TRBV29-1 TGCAGCGTTGAATTCATTTTAGGAGCGGGAGATACGCAGTATTTT CSVEFILGAGDTQYF
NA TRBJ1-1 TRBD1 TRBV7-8 TGTGCCAGCAGCTGGGCCGGGACAGGGTGGGCTTTCTTT CASSWAGTGWAFF
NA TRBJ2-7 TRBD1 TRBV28 TGTGCCAGCAACCCGGGACAGGGGCCCTACGAGCAGTACTTC CASNPGQGPYEQYF
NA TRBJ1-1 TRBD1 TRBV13 TGTGCCAGCAGCCCGTCCACAGGGGGCACTGAAGCTTTCTTT CASSPSTGGTEAFF
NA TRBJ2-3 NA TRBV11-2 TGTGCCAGCAGCTTAGATGCCCAAGGGGGAGGCACAGATACGCAGTATTTT CASSLDAQGGGTDTQYF
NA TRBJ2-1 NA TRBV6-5 TGTGCCAGCAGTTACGGCGGATCGTACAATGAGCAGTTCTTC CASSYGGSYNEQFF
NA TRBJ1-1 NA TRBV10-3 TGTGCCATCAGACCCCGGGAGAACACTGAAGCTTTCTTT CAIRPRENTEAFF
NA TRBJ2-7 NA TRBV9 TGTGCCAGCAGCGTAGCTGGGGCAGAGCAGTACTTC CASSVAGAEQYF
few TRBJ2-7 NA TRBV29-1 TGCAGCGTCCGGGACAACTCCTACGAGCAGTACTTC CSVRDNSYEQYF
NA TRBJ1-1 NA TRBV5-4 TGTGCCAGCAGCCCTAGGTGGCAGAACACTGAAGCTTTCTTT CASSPRWQNTEAFF
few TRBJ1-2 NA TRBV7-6 TGTGCCAGCAGCCCTTACAGGGCTGATGGCTATGGCTACACCTTC CASSPYRADGYGYTF
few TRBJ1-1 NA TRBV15 TGTGCCACCAGCAGACTACACCTAGACACTGAAGCTTTCTTT CATSRLHLDTEAFF
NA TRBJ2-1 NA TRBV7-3 TGTGCCAGCAGCCCAGACATATACAATGAGCAGTTCTTC CASSPDIYNEQFF
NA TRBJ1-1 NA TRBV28 TGTGCCAGCACCAGGTTGGGCAGCTTGAACACTGAAGCTTTCTTT CASTRLGSLNTEAFF
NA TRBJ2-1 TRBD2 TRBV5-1 TGCGCCAGCAGCCCTGAGGGACTAGCGGCCAATGAGCAGTTCTTC CASSPEGLAANEQFF
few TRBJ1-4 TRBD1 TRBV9 TGTGCCAGCAGCGTACGTCAGGGACAGGGGTTCGAAAAACTGTTTTTT CASSVRQGQGFEKLFF
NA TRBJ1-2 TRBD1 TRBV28 TGTGCCACCCGAATCGGGACAGGTAATGTGAGGTACACCTTC CATRIGTGNVRYTF
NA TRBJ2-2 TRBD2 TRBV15 TGTGCCACCAGCAGTCCGGGGCTAGCGGGCACCGGGGAGCTGTTTTTT CATSSPGLAGTGELFF
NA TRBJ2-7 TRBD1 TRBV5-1 TGCGCCAGCAGCGCCGGGACAGGGACCCTGTACGAGCAGTACTTC CASSAGTGTLYEQYF
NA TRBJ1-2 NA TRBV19 TGTGCCAGTAGTCCCATCGAGGGCTATGGCTACACCTTC CASSPIEGYGYTF
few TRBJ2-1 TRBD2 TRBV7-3 TGTGCCAGCAGCTTAAACCGGGGCGGGAGGGCCGTCTACAATGAGCAGTTCTTC CASSLNRGGRAVYNEQFF
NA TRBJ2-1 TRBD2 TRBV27 TGTGCCAGCGGACCTAGCGGGATGGGTTGGGTTGAGCAGTTCTTC CASGPSGMGWVEQFF
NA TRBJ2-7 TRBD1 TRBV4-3 TGCGCCAGCAGCCAAGAGGGGACAGGGATCTACGAGCAGTACTTC CASSQEGTGIYEQYF
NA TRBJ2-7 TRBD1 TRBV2 TGTGCCAGCAGCTACAGGGGAGAGGAGCAGTACTTC CASSYRGEEQYF
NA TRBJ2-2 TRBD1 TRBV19 TGTGCCAGTACCCCCGGGGACAGGAACACCGGGGAGCTGTTTTTT CASTPGDRNTGELFF
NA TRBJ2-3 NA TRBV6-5 TGTGCCAGCAGCCAACGGACTAGCACAGATACGCAGTATTTT CASSQRTSTDTQYF
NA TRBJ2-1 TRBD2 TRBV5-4 TGTGCCAGCAGCTCGGGACTAGCGAGAAATGAGCAGTTCTTC CASSSGLARNEQFF
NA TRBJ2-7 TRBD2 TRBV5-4 TGTGCCAGCAGCCCACTTAGCGGGAGCCACGAGCAGTACTTC CASSPLSGSHEQYF
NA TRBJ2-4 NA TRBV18 TGTGCCAGCTCACCACTGGACTCAGGAGCCAAAAACATTCAGTACTTC CASSPLDSGAKNIQYF
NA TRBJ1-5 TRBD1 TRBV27 TGTGCCAGCAGCTACAGGGGGCCCGGTCAGCCCCAGCATTTT CASSYRGPGQPQHF
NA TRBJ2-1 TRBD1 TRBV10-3 TGTGCCATCAGTGGAGGGCAGGGGGTATCTAGCCCCTACAATGAGCAGTTCTTC CAISGGQGVSSPYNEQFF
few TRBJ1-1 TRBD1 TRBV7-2 TGTGCCAGCAGCTTAGAAAGAGGACAGGGGGCTTCGACTGAAGCTTTCTTT CASSLERGQGASTEAFF
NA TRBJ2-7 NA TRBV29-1 TGCAGCGTTGATGGGTCTCGCGAGGGGGCCTACGAGCAGTACTTC CSVDGSREGAYEQYF
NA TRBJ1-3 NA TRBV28 TGTGCCAGCAGTTTGCCCGGGTCTGGAAACACCATATATTTT CASSLPGSGNTIYF
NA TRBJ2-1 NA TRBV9 TGTGCCAGCAGCGCCGGGGGTTCCTACAATGAGCAGTTCTTC CASSAGGSYNEQFF
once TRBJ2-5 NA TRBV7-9 TGTTCCAGCAGCTGGTCTGGGGGGAGTGGTTTGACGGGAGAGACCCAGTACTTC CSSSWSGGSGLTGETQYF
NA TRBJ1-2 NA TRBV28 TGTGCCAGCAGTTTATACACAGGGTTTAACTATGGCTACACCTTC CASSLYTGFNYGYTF